This T cell receptor beta chain appears in the sequencing data of a study of shared clonotypes between healthy human individuals. For the study at large: Serving as donors were two women and a few men, whose ages spanned 18 to 49.

The assay was run at deep level. It was across several immunoSEQ plates that each subset's genomic DNA was evenly split. Per the original data handling: There were no quality scores in the junction-only immunoSEQ sequences, so filtering differed. The table came from immunoSEQ multiplex PCR; TCRdb's copy has only in-frame clones and leaves some out. The V and J calls and clone size are taken from that table; D and trimming were inferred from the DNA. The data hold more than 2 million clones, with over 85% observed a single time. Only CD45RO-negative cells positively selected for CCR7 counted as naive CD8 cells, so terminally differentiated effector memory CD45RA+ cells were excluded. With regard to this clone: Other DNA sequences from this sample encode an identical CDR3 as well.

V was clipped by 6 bases and J by 6 bases, with 11 bases between them. Per the germline V gene, CDR1 is MNHEY and CDR2 is SVGAGI. The CDR3 length is 13 residues. The chain carries TRBV6-5 and TRBJ2-2; D is perhaps TRBD1 (6 bases). The material sequenced was naive CD8+ T cells sorted from blood. The sequence came from a man younger than 35 in good health. DNA for the CDR3: TGTGCCAGCAGCTCCAGGGGTTCCGGGGAGCTGTTTTTT. Translation gives CASSSRGSGELFF.